This T cell receptor (beta chain) was identified in a study of OX40 agonist ivuxolimab in advanced cancers. About the study: Patients with hepatocellular carcinoma, melanoma, renal cell or head and neck cancer made up the dose-escalation patients.

Assay: immunoSEQ multiplex PCR; the TCRdb copy retains only in-frame clones and omits some. Of 65,000 to 80,000 clones in the sample, 80% to 90% are singletons; the top ten hold roughly 0.26%. Concerning this clone itself: Its matching antigen is unknown.

The CDR3 has 16 amino acids. CDR1 is SGHDT, CDR2 YYEEEE, per germline. V shed 0 bases and J shed 3 bases, with 14 bases lying between them. Overall study findings and caveats: More expanded clones were seen, on average, in CD8+ T cells than in CD4+. Low normalized T-cell clonal expansion was additionally recorded for some nonresponders.

The chain links TRBV5-6 to TRBJ2-3; no definite D call. This clonotype was obtained from an adult with an advanced solid tumor such as melanoma, head and neck, liver or kidney cancer. The material sequenced was CD4+ or CD8+ T cells sorted from blood, taken in a trial of the OX40 agonist ivuxolimab. Written as DNA, the CDR3 is TGTGCCAGCAGCTTGGTGAAAGGTGGTCGAACAGATACGCAGTATTTT. Translation: CASSLVKGGRTDTQYF.